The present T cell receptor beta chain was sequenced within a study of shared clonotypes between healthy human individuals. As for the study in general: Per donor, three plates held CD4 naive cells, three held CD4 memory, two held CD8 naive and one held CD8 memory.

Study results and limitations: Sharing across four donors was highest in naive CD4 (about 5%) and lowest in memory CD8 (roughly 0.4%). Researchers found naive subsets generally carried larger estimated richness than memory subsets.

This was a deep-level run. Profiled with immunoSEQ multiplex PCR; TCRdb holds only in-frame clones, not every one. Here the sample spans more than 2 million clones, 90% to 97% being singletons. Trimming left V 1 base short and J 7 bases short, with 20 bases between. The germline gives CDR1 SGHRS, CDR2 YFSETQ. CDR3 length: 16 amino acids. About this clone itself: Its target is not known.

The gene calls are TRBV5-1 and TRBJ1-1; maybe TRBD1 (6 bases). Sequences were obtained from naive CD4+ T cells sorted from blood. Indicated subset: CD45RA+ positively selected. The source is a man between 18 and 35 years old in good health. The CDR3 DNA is TGCGCCAGCAGCTTGAGTTGGGGAGGGGGAGAGGATGAAGCTTTCTTT. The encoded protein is CASSLSWGGGEDEAFF.